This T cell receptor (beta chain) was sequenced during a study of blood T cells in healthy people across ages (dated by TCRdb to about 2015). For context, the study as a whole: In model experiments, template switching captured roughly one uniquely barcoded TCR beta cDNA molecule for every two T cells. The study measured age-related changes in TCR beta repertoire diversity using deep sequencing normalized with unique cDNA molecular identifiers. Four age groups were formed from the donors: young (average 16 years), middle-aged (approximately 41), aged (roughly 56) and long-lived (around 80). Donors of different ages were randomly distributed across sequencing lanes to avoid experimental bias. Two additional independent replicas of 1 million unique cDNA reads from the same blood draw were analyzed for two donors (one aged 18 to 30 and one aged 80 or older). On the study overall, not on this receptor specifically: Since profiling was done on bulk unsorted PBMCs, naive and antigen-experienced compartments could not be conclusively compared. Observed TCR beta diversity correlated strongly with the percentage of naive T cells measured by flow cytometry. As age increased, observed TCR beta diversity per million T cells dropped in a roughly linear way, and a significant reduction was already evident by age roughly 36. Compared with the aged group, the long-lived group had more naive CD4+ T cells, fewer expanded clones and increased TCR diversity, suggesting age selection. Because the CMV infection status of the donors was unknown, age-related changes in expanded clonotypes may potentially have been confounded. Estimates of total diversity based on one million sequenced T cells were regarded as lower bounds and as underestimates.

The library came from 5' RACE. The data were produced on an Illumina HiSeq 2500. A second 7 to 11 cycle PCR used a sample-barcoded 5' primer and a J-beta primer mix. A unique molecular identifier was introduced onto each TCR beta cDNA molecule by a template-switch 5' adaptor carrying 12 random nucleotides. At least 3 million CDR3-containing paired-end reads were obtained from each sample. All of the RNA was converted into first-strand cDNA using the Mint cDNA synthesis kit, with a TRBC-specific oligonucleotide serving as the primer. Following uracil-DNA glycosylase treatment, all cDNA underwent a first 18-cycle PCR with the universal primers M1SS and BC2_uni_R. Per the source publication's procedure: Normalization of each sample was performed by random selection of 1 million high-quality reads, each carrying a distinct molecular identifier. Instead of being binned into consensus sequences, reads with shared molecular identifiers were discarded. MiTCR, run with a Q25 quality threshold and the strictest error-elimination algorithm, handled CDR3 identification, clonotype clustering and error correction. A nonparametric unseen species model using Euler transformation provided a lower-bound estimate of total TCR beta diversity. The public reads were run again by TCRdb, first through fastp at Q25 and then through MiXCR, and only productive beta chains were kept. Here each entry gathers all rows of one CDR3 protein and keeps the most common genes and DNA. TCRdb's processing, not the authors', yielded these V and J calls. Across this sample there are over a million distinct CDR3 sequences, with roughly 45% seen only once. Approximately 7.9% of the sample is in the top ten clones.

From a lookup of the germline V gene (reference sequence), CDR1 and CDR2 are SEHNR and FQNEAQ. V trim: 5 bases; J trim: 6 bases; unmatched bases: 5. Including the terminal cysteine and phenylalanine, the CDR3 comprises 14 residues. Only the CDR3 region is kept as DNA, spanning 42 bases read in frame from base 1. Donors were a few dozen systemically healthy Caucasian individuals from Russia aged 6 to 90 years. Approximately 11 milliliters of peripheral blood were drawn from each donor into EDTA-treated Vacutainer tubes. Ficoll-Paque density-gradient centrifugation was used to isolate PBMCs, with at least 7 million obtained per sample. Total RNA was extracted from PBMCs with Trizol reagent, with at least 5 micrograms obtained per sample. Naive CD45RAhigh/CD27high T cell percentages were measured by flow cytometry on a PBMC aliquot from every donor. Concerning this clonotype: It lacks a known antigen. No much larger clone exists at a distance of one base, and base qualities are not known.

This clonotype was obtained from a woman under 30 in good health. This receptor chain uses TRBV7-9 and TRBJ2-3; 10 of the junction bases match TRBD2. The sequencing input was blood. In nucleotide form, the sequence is TGTGCCAGCAGCCCGGGACTAGCGCGGGATACGCAGTATTTT. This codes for CASSPGLARDTQYF. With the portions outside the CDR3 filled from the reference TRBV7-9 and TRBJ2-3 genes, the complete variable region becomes DTGVSQNPRHKITKRGQNVTFRCDPISEHNRLYWYRQTLGQGPEFLTYFQNEAQLEKSRLLSDRFSAERPKGSFSTLEIQRTEQGDSAMYLCASSPGLARDTQYFGPGTRLTVL.